The 31 T cell receptor beta chains presented below share a single source sample, sequenced in a study of shared clonotypes between healthy human individuals. Libraries were prepared by immunoSEQ multiplex PCR; TCRdb keeps only in-frame clonotypes and omits some of them. The table has roughly 1 million clones, approximately 78% seen once. The material sequenced was memory CD4+ T cells from PBMCs. This sample's subset: CD45RA-negative fraction. These receptors originate from a man aged 18 to 35 in good health. Some clones in this sample may be carry-over from other donors' samples.

The chain employs TRBV11-2 and TRBJ2-7; D gene ambiguous. There are 13 residues in the CDR3. Germline V gene lookup returns CDR1 SGHAT and CDR2 FQNNGV. V gave up 5 bases and J gave up 3 bases, with 11 bases separating them. CDR3 protein: CASSQNVLYEQYF. The CDR3 DNA reads TGTGCCAGCAGCCAGAACGTACTCTACGAGCAGTACTTC.

CDR3 bases: TGTGCCAGCAGTTCCCTCGGGACTAGCGGGAGTTACGAGCAGTACTTC. This gives the protein CASSSLGTSGSYEQYF. The rearrangement links TRBV27 to TRBJ2-7, with TRBD2 identical over 14 bases. CDR1 is MNHEY and CDR2 is SMNVEV in the germline V gene (reference sequence). After removal of 4 bases from V and 4 bases from J, the junction contained 6 bases not matched to a gene. The CDR3 loop spans 16 amino acids.

This chain uses TRBV6-1 with TRBJ2-5, with a possible D match to TRBD2 (5 bases). Deletions cut 8 bases from V and 5 bases from J, with 21 bases between. CDR3 size: 15 residues. CDR1 and CDR2 from the germline V gene are MNHNS and SASEGT. CDR3 sequence reads: CASFQWSGGRETQYF. CDR3 bases: TGTGCCAGCTTTCAGTGGAGCGGAGGAAGGGAGACCCAGTACTTC.

The rearrangement links TRBV11-3 to TRBJ2-7, with D possibly matching TRBD1 (6 bases). The CDR3 loop spans 13 amino acids. Germline CDR1 SGHNT, CDR2 YENEEA. V was cut by 9 bases and J by 2 bases, with 14 bases left in between. The CDR3 nucleotides are TGTGCCAGGGGGGCACCCCCTCCCTACGAGCAGTACTTC. It codes for CARGAPPPYEQYF.

V gene TRBV15 combines with J gene TRBJ1-1; no definite D call. Trimming cost V 0 bases and J 10 bases, with 12 bases left between them. The CDR3 is made up of 13 amino acids. Germline V gene sequence: CDR1 LNHNV, CDR2 YYDKDF (reference sequence). CDR3 residues: CATSRDRVPGAFF. DNA for the CDR3: TGTGCCACCAGCAGAGATCGAGTCCCGGGAGCTTTCTTT.

The CDR3 coding sequence is TGTGCCAGCAGTTACTCGAGCGGGTTGCCGAGCGAGCAGTACTTC. As protein: CASSYSSGLPSEQYF. The V call is TRBV6-5, the J call TRBJ2-7; TRBD2 might be the D (6 bases). Germline values: CDR1 MNHEY, CDR2 SVGAGI. The CDR3 covers 15 residues. Trimming cost V 0 bases and J 6 bases, with 15 bases left between them.

This clone appeared a few times. Other nucleotide sequences in the sample specify the same CDR3. The rearrangement joins TRBV7-9 to TRBJ2-7; tentatively, D is TRBD1 (5 bases). Trimming took 4 bases from V and 1 from J, leaving 8 bases between them. The CDR3 is made up of 13 amino acids. Germline lookup yields CDR1 SEHNR and CDR2 FQNEAQ (reference sequence). The CDR3 is CASSSDRSYEQYF. The DNA of the CDR3 is TGTGCCAGCAGCTCCGACAGATCCTACGAGCAGTACTTC.

The rearrangement joins TRBV15 to TRBJ1-2; D gene unclear. Germline V gene lookup returns CDR1 LNHNV and CDR2 YYDKDF (reference sequence). V dropped 1 base and J dropped 8 bases, with 14 bases sitting between them. The CDR3 extends over 14 amino acids. This chain's CDR3 is CATSRGTDPGGYTF. DNA of the CDR3: TGTGCCACCAGCAGAGGCACTGATCCGGGGGGCTACACCTTC.

This chain links TRBV27 with TRBJ2-2; 12 bases fit TRBD2. Germline CDR1 MNHEY, CDR2 SMNVEV (reference sequence). The CDR3 is 18 residues long. Trimming removed 6 bases from V and 1 base from J; junction bases left unmatched: 9. The CDR3 bases are TGTGCCAGCAGATTCCTAGCGGGGGGGTCTGTGAACACCGGGGAGCTGTTTTTT. It translates to CASRFLAGGSVNTGELFF.

This chain uses TRBV20-1 with TRBJ2-1; 9 nucleotides line up with TRBD2. This CDR3 contains 10 residues. Germline-derived CDR1 and CDR2 are DFQATT and SNEGSKA (reference sequence). CDR3: CGTLGTSRFF. The CDR3 bases are TGCGGCACACTAGGGACTAGCAGGTTCTTC.

This chain uses TRBV4-2 with TRBJ2-3; 7 bases are a match to TRBD2. Germline CDR1 is LGHNA and CDR2 is YNFKEQ. Germline trimming cut 1 base from V and 3 bases from J; bases unmatched to any gene: 10. The CDR3 has 17 amino acids. CDR3 sequence reads: CASSQGLAELMTDTQYF. CDR3 DNA: TGTGCCAGCAGCCAAGGGCTAGCGGAGTTGATGACAGATACGCAGTATTTT.

The chain carries TRBV2 and TRBJ1-3; D call uncertain. The germline CDR1 and CDR2 sequences are SNHLY and FYNNEI. V shed 7 bases and J shed 2 bases, with 3 bases lying between them. This CDR3 has 11 amino acids. CDR3 loop: CASMAGNTIYF. The CDR3 DNA sequence: TGTGCCAGCATGGCTGGAAACACCATATATTTT.

The V call is TRBV6-4, the J call TRBJ1-2, with D possibly matching TRBD1 (5 bases). CDR3 length: 15 residues. V was trimmed by 3 bases and J by 2 bases, leaving 13 bases between them. Per the germline V gene, CDR1 is MRHNA and CDR2 is SNTAGT. CDR3 in amino acids: CASSEEKGRNYGYTF. The CDR3 bases are TGTGCCAGCAGTGAAGAAAAGGGGAGAAACTATGGCTACACCTTC.

The rearrangement joins TRBV5-4 to TRBJ2-5, with 11 bases fitting TRBD1. This CDR3 has 15 residues. Unmatched junction bases numbered 7, after V lost 4 bases and J lost 5 bases. Germline V gene lookup returns CDR1 SGHNT and CDR2 YYREEE (reference sequence). The CDR3 nucleotides are TGTGCCAGCAGCCAAGCCGGGACAGGGGGTGAGACCCAGTACTTC. It codes for CASSQAGTGGETQYF.

With regard to this clone: Different DNA sequences within this sample yield the same CDR3. The chain couples TRBV25-1 to TRBJ2-5; TRBD1 agrees at 8 bases. CDR3 length: 15 residues. The V gene end was trimmed by 1 base and the J gene end by 5 bases; junction bases not matched to a gene: 6. Germline loops: CDR1 MGHDK, CDR2 SYGVNS. The CDR3 bases are TGTGCCAGCAGTGAATCTGGCAGGGGGCAGGAGACCCAGTACTTC. It yields the protein CASSESGRGQETQYF. Together with reference TRBV25-1 and TRBJ2-5, the CDR3 gives the full variable domain: EADIYQTPRYLVIGTGKKITLECSQTMGHDKMYWYQQDPGMELHLIHYSYGVNSTEKGDLSSESTVSRIRTEHFPLTLESARPSHTSQYLCASSESGRGQETQYFGPGTRLLVL.

The chain couples TRBV4-2 to TRBJ2-4; D not resolved. CDR3 length equals 16 residues. V lost 1 base to trimming and J lost 5 bases, with 15 bases between them. Germline V gene sequence: CDR1 LGHNA, CDR2 YNFKEQ. This CDR3 is CASSQGSSLGQNIQYF. The CDR3, as DNA: TGTGCCAGCAGCCAAGGAAGTAGCCTCGGACAAAACATTCAGTACTTC.

The chain is built from TRBV25-1 and TRBJ2-7; TRBD1 agrees at 10 bases. Germline CDR1 reads MGHDK; CDR2 reads SYGVNS. The ends lost 10 bases at V and 4 bases at J; junction bases unmatched: 22. The CDR3 loop spans 18 amino acids. The CDR3 nucleotides are TGTGCCACCAGACCGGGACAGGGGATGAAAGGGAGTTTATACGAGCAGTACTTC. Amino acids: CATRPGQGMKGSLYEQYF.

The chain recombines TRBV28 with TRBJ2-7; TRBD2 agrees at 9 bases. This CDR3 comprises 15 residues. V shed 4 bases and J 5 bases; nucleotides not matched to a gene: 9. The germline CDR1 and CDR2 sequences are MDHEN and SYDVKM. Written as DNA, the CDR3 is TGTGCCAGCAGTTCCGCGGCGGGAGGGCCGAACGAGCAGTACTTC. It specifies CASSSAAGGPNEQYF.

This clone was observed a handful of times. The rearrangement joins TRBV28 to TRBJ2-7; D may be TRBD1 (5 bases). This CDR3 region has 17 residues. Germline V lookup: CDR1 MDHEN, CDR2 SYDVKM. The V end was cut by 3 bases, the J end by 1 base, with 19 bases between. As DNA, the CDR3 is TGTGCCAGCAGTTTGTCAGGGCAGGTGGGCTTTTCCTACGAGCAGTACTTC. Protein product: CASSLSGQVGFSYEQYF.

V gene TRBV30 combines with J gene TRBJ1-1; D ambiguous. V was shortened by 5 bases and J by 8 bases, with 12 bases between the two germline ends. The CDR3 runs to 11 residues. Germline V lookup: CDR1 GTSNPN, CDR2 SVGIG (reference sequence). CDR3 nucleotide sequence: TGTGCCTGGGGGGAGGGAAGCGAAGCTTTCTTT. Its translation is CAWGEGSEAFF.

The gene calls are TRBV5-1 and TRBJ2-5; D possibly matches TRBD1 or TRBD2 (5 bases each). Trimming stripped 1 base from V and 1 base from J, with 11 bases between. In germline, CDR1 is SGHRS, CDR2 YFSETQ. The CDR3 runs 15 residues. In nucleotides, the CDR3 is TGCGCCAGCAGCTTGTCGGGGACGTTCCAAGAGACCCAGTACTTC. Translation: CASSLSGTFQETQYF.

This clone occurred many times. This chain uses TRBV9 with TRBJ2-1, with 8 nucleotides matching TRBD2. The V and J ends lost 4 bases and 2 bases, in that order; junction bases with no gene match: 14. The CDR3 is 18 amino acids. Germline loops: CDR1 SGDLS, CDR2 YYNGEE. The CDR3 here is CASSPPKMGLGPYNEQFF. Here the CDR3 DNA reads TGTGCCAGCAGCCCCCCCAAGATGGGACTAGGGCCCTACAATGAGCAGTTCTTC.

The V gene is TRBV7-2, the J gene TRBJ1-1; the D is unclear. The V end was cut by 1 base, the J end by 1 base, with 7 bases between. The CDR3 runs to 14 residues. The germline V gene encodes CDR1 SGHTA and CDR2 FQGNSA. CDR3 protein: CASSLVTQNTEAFF. CDR3 sequence (DNA): TGTGCCAGCAGCTTAGTAACTCAGAACACTGAAGCTTTCTTT. The variable domain in full, with the rest retrieved from reference TRBV7-2 and TRBJ1-1, is GAGVSQSPSNKVTEKGKDVELRCDPISGHTALYWYRQSLGQGLEFLIYFQGNSAPDKSGLPSDRFSAERTGGSVSTLTIQRTQQEDSAVYLCASSLVTQNTEAFFGQGTRLTVV.

In this sample, this clone turned up a few times. The V call is TRBV18, the J call TRBJ2-5; D is uncertain. The ends were cut back, 0 bases at V and 10 bases at J, with 15 bases in the middle. The V gene's germline CDR1 is KGHSH and CDR2 LQKENI. This CDR3 has 14 residues. The CDR3 sequence is CASSPPPVKGDQYF. CDR3 DNA: TGTGCCAGCTCACCACCGCCGGTGAAAGGAGACCAGTACTTC.

This clone was picked up a small number of times. The V and J genes are TRBV29-1 and TRBJ1-1; D remains ambiguous. V lost 0 bases to trimming and J lost 10 bases, with 18 bases between them. From germline, CDR1 is SQVTM and CDR2 ANQGSEA. The CDR3 is 14 residues long. CDR3 loop: CSVEDSDAGRRAFF. Written as DNA, the CDR3 is TGCAGCGTTGAAGACTCGGACGCCGGACGGAGAGCTTTCTTT.

A remark on this clone: This CDR3 is also generated by other DNA sequences in the sample. The V gene is TRBV5-1, the J gene TRBJ2-5; 9 nucleotides match TRBD2. CDR3 length: 15 amino acids. Trimming removed 0 bases from V and 5 bases from J; junction bases left unmatched: 5. Germline V gene sequence: CDR1 SGHRS, CDR2 YFSETQ. The CDR3 sequence is CASSLAGTSQETQYF. CDR3 in DNA: TGCGCCAGCAGCTTGGCCGGGACTAGCCAGGAGACCCAGTACTTC. The whole variable domain, filled in from reference TRBV5-1 and TRBJ2-5, reads KAGVTQTPRYLIKTRGQQVTLSCSPISGHRSVSWYQQTPGQGLQFLFEYFSETQRNKGNFPGRFSGRQFSNSRSEMNVSTLELGDSALYLCASSLAGTSQETQYFGPGTRLLVL.

The chain is built from TRBV5-1 and TRBJ2-1; perhaps TRBD2 as D (5 bases). The CDR3 has 14 residues. V was clipped by 4 bases and J by 9 bases, with 17 bases between them. CDR1 SGHRS and CDR2 YFSETQ come from the germline V gene. This CDR3 is CASSEGSRVGEQFF. In DNA, the CDR3 is TGCGCCAGCAGCGAGGGATCCCGAGTAGGTGAGCAGTTCTTC.

The chain employs TRBV7-9 and TRBJ2-3; the match to TRBD1 covers 9 bases. V gave up 6 bases and J gave up 3 bases; unmatched junction bases: 4. CDR1 is SEHNR and CDR2 is FQNEAQ in the germline V gene (reference sequence). The CDR3 consists of 14 residues. Here the CDR3 DNA reads TGTGCCAGCAGTCGGACAGGGGTGACAGATACGCAGTATTTT. Translating it yields CASSRTGVTDTQYF.

In this sample, this clone turned up once. This rearrangement joins TRBV2 to TRBJ2-7; 9 bases line up with TRBD2. The germline gives CDR1 SNHLY, CDR2 FYNNEI. The CDR3 runs 16 residues. With V trimmed by 6 bases and J by 2 bases, 11 bases remained unmatched. The DNA of the CDR3 is TGTGCCAGCAGGACCCTCGGGCGCGGGAGGGCCTACGAGCAGTACTTC. It is translated as CASRTLGRGRAYEQYF.

The chain links TRBV2 to TRBJ1-2; D possibly corresponds to TRBD1 (5 bases). Germline lookup yields CDR1 SNHLY and CDR2 FYNNEI. Trimming took 4 bases from V and 2 from J, leaving 11 bases between them. The CDR3 is 14 amino acids. CDR3 bases: TGTGCCAGCAGTGCCAAACGGGGGAACTATGGCTACACCTTC. Protein sequence: CASSAKRGNYGYTF.

The chain employs TRBV2 and TRBJ1-2; D is uncertain. Germline V CDR1 and CDR2: SNHLY, FYNNEI. V dropped 6 bases and J dropped 14 bases, with 16 bases sitting between them. The CDR3 extends over 11 amino acids. The CDR3 is CASSPSWTGTF. The CDR3 DNA reads as TGTGCCAGCAGCCCCTCTTGGACTGGGACCTTC.